This is a list of T cell receptor beta chains from one sample in a study of T-cell reconstitution after alpha-beta-depleted transplantation in children. TCRdb called the PCR reads again in MiXCR, with one record for every CDR3 protein. The data show over 550,000 distinct CDR3 sequences, with about 10% seen just once and around 4% held by the top ten. The material was PBMCs from the stem cell graft donor, obtained from the stem cell graft. The receptors here all came from a human donor who donated a stem cell graft to a child with acute myeloid leukemia. The CDR3 runs from the conserved cysteine through the conserved F or W. A D gene is named only where the DNA matches it firmly. Clone sizes are given selectively: once, few, many, or a class where the clone is expanded.

d_call: .; j_call: TRBJ1-5; v_call: TRBV4-3; clone_size: few; cdr3_aa: CASSQVRSGPQHF; cdr3_nt: TGCGCCAGCAGCCAAGTTAGGTCCGGGCCCCAGCATTTT
d_call: TRBD1; j_call: TRBJ1-1; v_call: TRBV5-8; clone_size: .; cdr3_aa: CASSSRDRGKKAFF; cdr3_nt: TGTGCCAGCAGCTCCCGGGACAGGGGAAAGAAGGCTTTCTTT
d_call: .; j_call: TRBJ2-6; v_call: TRBV7-9; clone_size: many; cdr3_aa: CASSSPRSGANVLTF; cdr3_nt: TGTGCCTCTAGCTCACCTCGCTCTGGGGCCAACGTCCTGACTTTC
d_call: .; j_call: TRBJ2-7; v_call: TRBV27; clone_size: few; cdr3_aa: CASSSRPGEGHEQYF; cdr3_nt: TGTGCCAGCAGTTCCAGACCAGGGGAGGGTCACGAGCAGTACTTC
d_call: TRBD2; j_call: TRBJ2-1; v_call: TRBV25-1; clone_size: few; cdr3_aa: CASSEYSSGRANEQFF; cdr3_nt: TGTGCCAGCAGTGAATATTCCAGCGGGAGGGCGAATGAGCAGTTCTTC
d_call: .; j_call: TRBJ1-3; v_call: TRBV5-1; clone_size: few; cdr3_aa: CASSLDRLSRNTIYF; cdr3_nt: TGCGCCAGCAGCTTAGATCGGCTTTCAAGGAACACCATATATTTT
d_call: TRBD1; j_call: TRBJ2-1; v_call: TRBV5-1; clone_size: .; cdr3_aa: CASSLGWGQDYNEQFF; cdr3_nt: TGCGCCAGCAGCTTGGGGTGGGGACAGGACTACAATGAGCAGTTCTTC
d_call: TRBD1; j_call: TRBJ1-4; v_call: TRBV29-1; clone_size: few; cdr3_aa: CSVEDPTGWGKLFF; cdr3_nt: TGCAGCGTTGAAGATCCGACAGGGTGGGGAAAACTGTTTTTT
d_call: TRBD1; j_call: TRBJ2-1; v_call: TRBV5-6; clone_size: .; cdr3_aa: CASSPSGTGANEQFF; cdr3_nt: TGTGCCAGCAGCCCCTCGGGGACAGGGGCAAATGAGCAGTTCTTC
d_call: .; j_call: TRBJ1-1; v_call: TRBV3-1; clone_size: many; cdr3_aa: CASSQDFWDATEAFF; cdr3_nt: TGTGCCAGCAGCCAAGACTTTTGGGATGCGACTGAAGCTTTCTTT
d_call: .; j_call: TRBJ2-3; v_call: TRBV6-1; clone_size: many; cdr3_aa: CASSEGDTQYF; cdr3_nt: TGTGCCAGCAGTGAAGGAGATACGCAGTATTTT
d_call: TRBD2; j_call: TRBJ2-1; v_call: TRBV20-1; clone_size: few; cdr3_aa: CSASFTSGRGNEQFF; cdr3_nt: TGCAGTGCTAGCTTCACTAGCGGGAGGGGTAATGAGCAGTTCTTC
d_call: .; j_call: TRBJ2-7; v_call: TRBV7-2; clone_size: .; cdr3_aa: CASSYYREGEQYF; cdr3_nt: TGTGCCAGCAGCTATTACAGGGAAGGCGAGCAGTACTTC
d_call: .; j_call: TRBJ1-2; v_call: TRBV7-9; clone_size: many; cdr3_aa: CASSLGLGPDYGYTF; cdr3_nt: TGTGCCAGCAGCTTAGGTCTGGGACCGGACTATGGCTACACCTTC
d_call: TRBD2; j_call: TRBJ2-1; v_call: TRBV20-1; clone_size: many; cdr3_aa: CSAMVIAGAYNEQFF; cdr3_nt: TGCAGTGCCATGGTGATAGCGGGAGCATACAATGAGCAGTTCTTC
d_call: .; j_call: TRBJ2-5; v_call: TRBV7-2; clone_size: .; cdr3_aa: CASSLRKSGQETQYF; cdr3_nt: TGTGCCAGCAGCTTAAGGAAGAGCGGCCAAGAGACCCAGTACTTC
d_call: .; j_call: TRBJ1-6; v_call: TRBV4-3; clone_size: many; cdr3_aa: CASSQDPQSYNSPLHF; cdr3_nt: TGCGCCAGCAGCCAAGACCCGCAGTCCTATAATTCACCCCTCCACTTT
d_call: .; j_call: TRBJ2-3; v_call: TRBV7-9; clone_size: .; cdr3_aa: CASSLGGVLAITDTQYF; cdr3_nt: TGTGCCAGCAGCTTAGGGGGAGTGCTAGCTATCACAGATACGCAGTATTTT
d_call: TRBD1; j_call: TRBJ2-3; v_call: TRBV15; clone_size: few; cdr3_aa: CATSRGQGPNTDTQYF; cdr3_nt: TGTGCCACCAGCAGGGGACAGGGCCCAAACACAGATACGCAGTATTTT
d_call: .; j_call: TRBJ2-1; v_call: TRBV20-1; clone_size: few; cdr3_aa: CSAAVVGRGHNEQFF; cdr3_nt: TGCAGTGCTGCCGTTGTAGGACGAGGTCACAATGAGCAGTTCTTC
d_call: .; j_call: TRBJ2-3; v_call: TRBV18; clone_size: many; cdr3_aa: CASSPQSRLDTQYF; cdr3_nt: TGTGCCAGCTCACCACAGTCGCGACTGGATACGCAGTATTTT
d_call: .; j_call: TRBJ2-5; v_call: TRBV12-3/TRBV12-4; clone_size: many; cdr3_aa: CASRSIRDHQETQYF; cdr3_nt: TGTGCCAGCAGGTCCATACGGGACCACCAAGAGACCCAGTACTTC
d_call: TRBD1; j_call: TRBJ2-1; v_call: TRBV6-1; clone_size: .; cdr3_aa: CASRWGQGYYNEQFF; cdr3_nt: TGTGCCAGCAGGTGGGGACAGGGTTACTACAATGAGCAGTTCTTC
d_call: TRBD1; j_call: TRBJ2-3; v_call: TRBV20-1; clone_size: many; cdr3_aa: CSAITGTGTTDTQYF; cdr3_nt: TGCAGTGCCATCACCGGGACAGGGACGACAGATACGCAGTATTTT
d_call: TRBD2; j_call: TRBJ2-3; v_call: TRBV12-3/TRBV12-4; clone_size: few; cdr3_aa: CASSPGGTSMGDTQYF; cdr3_nt: TGTGCCAGCAGTCCGGGCGGGACTAGCATGGGAGATACGCAGTATTTT
d_call: .; j_call: TRBJ1-1; v_call: TRBV6-1; clone_size: few; cdr3_aa: CASSPVPRNTEAFF; cdr3_nt: TGTGCCAGCAGCCCAGTTCCCCGGAACACTGAAGCTTTCTTT
d_call: TRBD1; j_call: TRBJ2-7; v_call: TRBV7-3; clone_size: few; cdr3_aa: CASSLTSDRGHEQYF; cdr3_nt: TGTGCCAGCAGCTTAACTTCGGACAGGGGGCACGAGCAGTACTTC
d_call: TRBD1; j_call: TRBJ2-7; v_call: TRBV28; clone_size: many; cdr3_aa: CASSPDRGPYEQYF; cdr3_nt: TGTGCCAGCAGCCCCGACAGGGGCCCCTACGAGCAGTACTTC